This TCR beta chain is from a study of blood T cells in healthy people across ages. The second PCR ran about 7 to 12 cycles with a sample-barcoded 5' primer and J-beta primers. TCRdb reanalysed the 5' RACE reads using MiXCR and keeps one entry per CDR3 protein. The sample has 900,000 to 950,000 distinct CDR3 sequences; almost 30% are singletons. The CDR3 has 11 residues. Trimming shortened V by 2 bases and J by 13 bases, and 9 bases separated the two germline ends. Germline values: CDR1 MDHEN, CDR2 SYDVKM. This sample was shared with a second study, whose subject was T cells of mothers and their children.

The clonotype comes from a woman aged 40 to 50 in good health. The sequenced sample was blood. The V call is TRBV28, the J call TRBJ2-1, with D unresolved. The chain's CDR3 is CASSLEESQFF. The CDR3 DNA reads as TGTGCCAGCAGTTTAGAGGAGTCCCAGTTCTTC. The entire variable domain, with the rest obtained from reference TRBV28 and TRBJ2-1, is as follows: DVKVTQSSRYLVKRTGEKVFLECVQDMDHENMFWYRQDPGLGLRLIYFSYDVKMKEKGDIPEGYSVSREKKERFSLILESASTNQTSMYLCASSLEESQFFGPGTRLTVL.